The rows below give T cell receptor beta chains drawn from one sample of a study of PD-1 blockade in classical Hodgkin lymphoma. The data were produced by immunoSEQ multiplex PCR, yet TCRdb's version contains in-frame clones alone and is incomplete. The sample carries tens of thousands of clones, about 84% recorded once. This material consisted of peripheral blood mononuclear cells (PBMCs), taken at baseline. The source is a human donor with classical Hodgkin lymphoma. The CDR3 runs from the conserved cysteine through the conserved F or W. The D gene is left open where the match is weak. Not every row has a clone size; where given, it reads once, few, many or a size class.

V gene: TRBV11-3; J gene: TRBJ2-1; clone size: NA; D gene: TRBD2; CDR3 DNA: TGTGCCAGCAGCTTAGTCGGGCGCGGGAGGAGATACAATGAGCAGTTCTTC; CDR3 protein: CASSLVGRGRRYNEQFF
V gene: TRBV11-3; J gene: TRBJ2-1; clone size: NA; D gene: TRBD2; CDR3 DNA: TGTGCCAGCAGCTTAGGACGGCGCGGGGGTTACAATGAGCAGTTCTTC; CDR3 protein: CASSLGRRGGYNEQFF
V gene: TRBV19; J gene: TRBJ2-1; clone size: NA; D gene: NA; CDR3 DNA: TGTGCCAGTACCGCGAGCCGCGGGAACCCCTACAATGAGCAGTTCTTC; CDR3 protein: CASTASRGNPYNEQFF
V gene: TRBV18; J gene: TRBJ2-2; clone size: NA; D gene: NA; CDR3 DNA: TGTGCCAGCTCACGACAAGATAACACCGGGGAGCTGTTTTTT; CDR3 protein: CASSRQDNTGELFF
V gene: TRBV27; J gene: TRBJ2-3; clone size: NA; D gene: TRBD1; CDR3 DNA: TGTGCCAGCAGTCACCGGACAGGGCGGACAGATACGCAGTATTTT; CDR3 protein: CASSHRTGRTDTQYF
V gene: TRBV18; J gene: TRBJ2-1; clone size: NA; D gene: TRBD2; CDR3 DNA: TGTGCCAGCTCACCGATTCGGACTAGCGGGAGGCCCGGCGAGCAGTTCTTC; CDR3 protein: CASSPIRTSGRPGEQFF
V gene: TRBV18; J gene: TRBJ1-1; clone size: NA; D gene: NA; CDR3 DNA: TGTGCCAGCTCACCCACGGCAGGAGAAAAAGCTTTCTTT; CDR3 protein: CASSPTAGEKAFF
V gene: TRBV2; J gene: TRBJ1-1; clone size: NA; D gene: NA; CDR3 DNA: TGTGCCAGCAATCGGGGCCGACAGGACCTGAACACTGAAGCTTTCTTT; CDR3 protein: CASNRGRQDLNTEAFF
V gene: TRBV5-1; J gene: TRBJ2-2; clone size: NA; D gene: TRBD2; CDR3 DNA: TGCGCCAGCAGCTTGGAGGGAGGGCGAATCGCCGGGGAGCTGTTTTTT; CDR3 protein: CASSLEGGRIAGELFF
V gene: TRBV19; J gene: TRBJ2-3; clone size: NA; D gene: TRBD1; CDR3 DNA: TGTGCCAGTAGTATCGACAGGGGGATGACAGATACGCAGTATTTT; CDR3 protein: CASSIDRGMTDTQYF
V gene: TRBV5-5; J gene: TRBJ2-7; clone size: NA; D gene: TRBD1; CDR3 DNA: TGTGCCAGCAGCATCACAGGGGCCACCTACGAGCAGTACTTC; CDR3 protein: CASSITGATYEQYF
V gene: TRBV5-1; J gene: TRBJ2-1; clone size: NA; D gene: NA; CDR3 DNA: TGCGCCAGCAGCTCTGGCCACAATGAGCAGTTCTTC; CDR3 protein: CASSSGHNEQFF
V gene: TRBV5-1; J gene: TRBJ2-5; clone size: few; D gene: TRBD1; CDR3 DNA: TGCGCCAGCAGCACAGGGACAGGGGGACGGGAGACCCAGTACTTC; CDR3 protein: CASSTGTGGRETQYF
V gene: TRBV30; J gene: TRBJ2-5; clone size: NA; D gene: TRBD2; CDR3 DNA: TGTGCCTGGAATCTGGGGGCTAGCGGGAACCAAGAGACCCAGTACTTC; CDR3 protein: CAWNLGASGNQETQYF
V gene: TRBV10-3; J gene: TRBJ2-1; clone size: NA; D gene: NA; CDR3 DNA: TGTGCCACCGATAGTGGGGTGTACAATGAGCAGTTCTTC; CDR3 protein: CATDSGVYNEQFF
V gene: TRBV13; J gene: TRBJ2-1; clone size: NA; D gene: NA; CDR3 DNA: TGTGCCAGCACAAAAGACAGGACGAGTTACAATGAGCAGTTCTTC; CDR3 protein: CASTKDRTSYNEQFF
V gene: TRBV6-1; J gene: TRBJ1-1; clone size: NA; D gene: TRBD1; CDR3 DNA: TGTGCCAGCAGTGAAATAAGACAGGGGGCTGGCGCTTTCTTT; CDR3 protein: CASSEIRQGAGAFF
V gene: TRBV7-9; J gene: TRBJ2-7; clone size: NA; D gene: NA; CDR3 DNA: TGTGCCAGCAGCTTAGTCGGGGCGGGCTACGAGCAGTACTTC; CDR3 protein: CASSLVGAGYEQYF
V gene: TRBV2; J gene: TRBJ1-4; clone size: NA; D gene: TRBD1; CDR3 DNA: TGTGCCAGCACCGAGGGGGGACAGGGTAATGAAAAACTGTTTTTT; CDR3 protein: CASTEGGQGNEKLFF
V gene: TRBV11-3; J gene: TRBJ2-5; clone size: once; D gene: NA; CDR3 DNA: TGTGCCAGCAGCCCTCCGGAAGTTCAAGAGACCCAGTACTTC; CDR3 protein: CASSPPEVQETQYF
V gene: TRBV6-6; J gene: TRBJ2-3; clone size: NA; D gene: NA; CDR3 DNA: TGTGCCAGCAGTCGCCCGCAGCGGAACACAGATACGCAGTATTTT; CDR3 protein: CASSRPQRNTDTQYF
V gene: TRBV25-1; J gene: TRBJ1-3; clone size: NA; D gene: NA; CDR3 DNA: TGTGCCAGCAGTGGGTGGGGTTCTGGAAACACCATATATTTT; CDR3 protein: CASSGWGSGNTIYF
V gene: TRBV5-1; J gene: TRBJ2-5; clone size: NA; D gene: NA; CDR3 DNA: TGCGCCAGCAGCTGGCCAGGGAAAGAGACCCAGTACTTC; CDR3 protein: CASSWPGKETQYF